This passage covers 24 T cell receptor beta chains from one sample sequenced in a study of T cells expressing NK-cell markers. TCRdb reprocessed the 5' RACE reads; each CDR3 protein has one entry and no DNA is given. This listing includes 450,000 to 600,000 distinct CDR3 sequences. Sequencing was done on a sample of blood T cells: a sorted CD56 or NKG2C T cell subset, CD4+ or CD8+ T cells, or bulk PBMC T cells (not recorded which). Every receptor here comes from a young man in good health.

The chain is built from TRBV7-9 and TRBJ2-3; TCRdb's D gene call, TRBD2, goes unchecked for lack of DNA. The CDR3 sequence is 17 residues long. Germline lookup yields CDR1 SEHNR and CDR2 FQNEAQ (reference sequence). This CDR3 is CASSPLPRAGGGDTQYF.

The chain is built from TRBV7-9 and TRBJ2-1; TCRdb designates TRBD1, a call that cannot be tested without DNA. Germline CDR1 reads SEHNR; CDR2 reads FQNEAQ (reference sequence). The CDR3 length is 15 residues. CDR3 protein: CASSYRQGIYNEQFF. Filled out from reference TRBV7-9 and TRBJ2-1, the complete variable domain reads DTGVSQNPRHKITKRGQNVTFRCDPISEHNRLYWYRQTLGQGPEFLTYFQNEAQLEKSRLLSDRFSAERPKGSFSTLEIQRTEQGDSAMYLCASSYRQGIYNEQFFGPGTRLTVL.

The chain links TRBV6-1 to TRBJ1-1; the TCRdb call, TRBD1, lacks DNA for checking. Germline assignment: CDR1 MNHNS and CDR2 SASEGT. The CDR3 covers 16 residues. This chain's CDR3 is CASSLQGQGWDTEAFF.

V gene TRBV10-3 combines with J gene TRBJ2-7; TCRdb's D call of TRBD2 is untestable without DNA. The CDR3 covers 15 residues. Germline loops: CDR1 ENHRY, CDR2 SYGVKD. The CDR3 sequence is CAITPRLEADYEQYF.

V usage is TRBV6-1 and J usage is TRBJ2-5; TCRdb selects TRBD1, and the lack of DNA leaves this call unchecked. CDR3 size: 15 residues. The germline V gene has CDR1 MNHNS and CDR2 SASEGT. CDR3 sequence reads: CASSPSGTPTGAQYF.

The J gene is TRBJ2-3, the V gene TRBV5-1. The germline gives CDR1 SGHRS, CDR2 YFSETQ. CDR3 length: 13 amino acids. The CDR3 loop is CASRTETGHTQYF.

The chain has TRBV20-1 and TRBJ2-3. Germline-derived CDR1 and CDR2 are DFQATT and SNEGSKA (reference sequence). The CDR3 runs to 13 residues. CDR3: CSASGVDIDTQYF.

The chain joins TRBV6-4 to TRBJ2-7. Looked up from germline, CDR1 is MRHNA and CDR2 is SNTAGT. The CDR3 is made up of 15 amino acids. CDR3 residues: CASSPELGGPYEQYF.

The V call is TRBV6-2 or TRBV6-3, the J call TRBJ2-2; no DNA is available, so the TRBD2 call from TCRdb remains unchecked. This CDR3 region has 14 residues. The germline V gene encodes CDR1 MNHEY and CDR2 SVGEGT. The chain's CDR3 is CASSREAGTGELFF.

The chain employs TRBV5-5 and TRBJ2-1. This CDR3 is built from 11 residues. CDR1 is SGHKS and CDR2 is YYEKEE in the germline V gene (reference sequence). The CDR3 loop is CASSLNGEQFF.

The CDR3 here is CSATGLHPNEQFF. The chain is built from TRBV20-1 and TRBJ2-1; TCRdb's assignment of TRBD2 cannot be checked, as there is no DNA. The CDR3 contains 13 residues. Germline assignment: CDR1 DFQATT and CDR2 SNEGSKA (reference sequence).

The chain employs TRBV6-5 and TRBJ2-5; with no DNA, the TCRdb D assignment of TRBD1 cannot be verified. The germline CDR1 and CDR2 sequences are MNHEY and SVGAGI. The CDR3 sequence is 17 residues long. CDR3 in amino acids: CASSYAGGAGYRETQYF.

V usage is TRBV18 and J usage is TRBJ2-1; TCRdb returns TRBD1, unconfirmable since there is no DNA. Per the germline V gene, CDR1 is KGHSH and CDR2 is LQKENI. CDR3 length equals 14 residues. CDR3 amino acids: CASSAGQGANEQFF.

The V gene is TRBV11-3, the J gene TRBJ2-1. CDR3 length: 17 residues. Germline V gene data show CDR1 as SGHNT and CDR2 as YENEEA. CDR3 region: CASSLDLAVKLQNEQFF.

The chain combines TRBV7-2 with TRBJ2-7; TCRdb reports TRBD1, a call that lacks DNA to check it against. The length of the CDR3 is 13 residues. The germline V gene encodes CDR1 SGHTA and CDR2 FQGNSA. CDR3 amino acids: CASSLKGQLEQYF.

J is TRBJ2-7 and V is TRBV18. Germline assignment: CDR1 KGHSH and CDR2 LQKENI. This CDR3 spans 13 amino acids. CDR3 residues: CASSTDRGLEQYF.

V and J are TRBV29-1 and TRBJ2-3; TCRdb returns TRBD1, unconfirmable since there is no DNA. This CDR3 is built from 16 residues. Germline V gives CDR1 SQVTM, CDR2 ANQGSEA. The CDR3 region is CSVGGASGSPPDTQYF.

The chain joins TRBV10-3 to TRBJ2-7. The CDR3 has 13 residues. CDR1 and CDR2 (germline): ENHRY, SYGVKD. The chain's CDR3 is CAIRRESSYEQYF.

The V and J genes are TRBV7-8 and TRBJ2-5; TCRdb selects TRBD1, and the lack of DNA leaves this call unchecked. Looked up from germline, CDR1 is SGHVS and CDR2 is FQNEAQ. There are 15 residues in the CDR3. This CDR3 is CASRQTGLPQETQYF.

The chain joins TRBV12-3 or TRBV12-4 to TRBJ2-6. The CDR3 loop spans 13 amino acids. CDR3 in amino acids: CASRDSGANVLTF.

The chain combines TRBV6-5 with TRBJ2-1. The CDR3 loop spans 16 amino acids. Per the germline V gene, CDR1 is MNHEY and CDR2 is SVGAGI. The CDR3 reads CASSYGFAPEYNEQFF.

The chain couples TRBV25-1 to TRBJ2-1; TCRdb's D call of TRBD2 is untestable without DNA. Germline CDR1 MGHDK, CDR2 SYGVNS. There are 13 residues in the CDR3. The CDR3 reads CASRWGRDDEQFF.

The rearrangement uses TRBV7-9 and TRBJ2-1; the TCRdb call, TRBD1, lacks DNA for checking. This CDR3 is built from 15 residues. CDR1 SEHNR and CDR2 FQNEAQ come from the germline V gene (reference sequence). The CDR3 spells CASSWDRGSYNEQFF. Filled out from reference TRBV7-9 and TRBJ2-1, the complete variable domain reads DTGVSQNPRHKITKRGQNVTFRCDPISEHNRLYWYRQTLGQGPEFLTYFQNEAQLEKSRLLSDRFSAERPKGSFSTLEIQRTEQGDSAMYLCASSWDRGSYNEQFFGPGTRLTVL.

The J gene is TRBJ2-2, the V gene TRBV5-1; the TCRdb D gene call, TRBD1, has no DNA to confirm it. The CDR3 extends over 14 amino acids. CDR1 and CDR2 from the germline V gene are SGHRS and YFSETQ. CDR3 amino acids: CASSLEGRGGELFF.